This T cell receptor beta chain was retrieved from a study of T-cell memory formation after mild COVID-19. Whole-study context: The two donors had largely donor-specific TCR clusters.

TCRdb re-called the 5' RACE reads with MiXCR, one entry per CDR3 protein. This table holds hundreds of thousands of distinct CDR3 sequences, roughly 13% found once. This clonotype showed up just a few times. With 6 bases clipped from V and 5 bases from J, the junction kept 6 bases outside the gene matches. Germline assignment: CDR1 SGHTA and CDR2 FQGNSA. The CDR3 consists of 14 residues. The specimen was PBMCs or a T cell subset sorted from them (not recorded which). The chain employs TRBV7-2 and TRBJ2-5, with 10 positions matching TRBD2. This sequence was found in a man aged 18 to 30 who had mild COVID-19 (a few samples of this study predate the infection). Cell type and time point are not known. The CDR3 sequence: CASRTTSGLETQYF. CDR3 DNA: TGTGCCAGCAGGACGACTAGCGGGCTGGAGACCCAGTACTTC.